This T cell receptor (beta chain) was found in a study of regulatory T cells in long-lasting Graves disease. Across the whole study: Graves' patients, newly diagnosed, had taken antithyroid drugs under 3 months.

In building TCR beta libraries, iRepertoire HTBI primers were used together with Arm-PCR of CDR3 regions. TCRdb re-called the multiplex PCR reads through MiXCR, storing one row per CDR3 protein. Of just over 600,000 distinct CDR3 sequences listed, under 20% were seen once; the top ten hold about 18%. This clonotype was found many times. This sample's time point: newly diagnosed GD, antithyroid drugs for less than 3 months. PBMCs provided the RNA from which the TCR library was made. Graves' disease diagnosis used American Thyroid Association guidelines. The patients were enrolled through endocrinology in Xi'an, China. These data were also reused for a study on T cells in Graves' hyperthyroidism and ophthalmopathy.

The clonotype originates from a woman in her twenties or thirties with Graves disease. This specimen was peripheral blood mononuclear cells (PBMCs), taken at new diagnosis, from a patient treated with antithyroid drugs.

CDR3 nucleotides: TGTGCCAGCAGTCAGGGCCAGGGGTATTTCCGGCTAGCGGGAGAAGAGACCCAGTACTTC. This encodes CASSQGQGYFRLAGEETQYF. This rearrangement joins TRBV28 to TRBJ2-5, with 10 positions matching TRBD2. The CDR3 sequence is 20 residues long. Germline trimming cut 5 bases from V and 3 bases from J; bases unmatched to any gene: 21. Germline assignment: CDR1 MDHEN and CDR2 SYDVKM.